The clone carrying this TCR beta chain was recorded once. The CDR3 extends over 14 amino acids. CDR1 and CDR2 (germline): LNHDA, SQIVND (reference sequence). The V end was cut by 3 bases, the J end by 1 base, with 9 bases between. The data were taken from a study of blood T cell repertoires in COVID-19. Study-wide background: Sample material is recorded as cDNA or gDNA derived from T cells, B-cell-depleted T cells, or PBMCs.

Under the authors' procedure: Scientists estimated how many nucleated cells there were by amplifying reference gene primers. Clones were read by immunoSEQ multiplex PCR, and TCRdb kept only the in-frame ones, dropping some. Clonal size and the V and J genes are those of that table, whereas D and trimming came from the DNA. The sample lists tens of thousands of clones; about 85% were seen once. V gene TRBV19 combines with J gene TRBJ1-2; no definite D call. This sequence originates from a human donor in a cohort sampled during active COVID-19. Sequencing was performed on peripheral blood. DNA for the CDR3: TGTGCCAGTAGTATTCGGGAGAGTAACTATGGCTACACCTTC. This sequence encodes CASSIRESNYGYTF.